This T cell receptor beta chain was sequenced for a study of OX40 agonist ivuxolimab in advanced cancers. Study-wide context: Patients received ivuxolimab, an intravenous treatment, every 2 weeks at 0.01 to 10 mg/kg. Averaging about 60 years in age, with a range of roughly 20 to 79, the cohort was approximately 84% male.

V lost 3 bases to trimming and J lost 1 base, with 10 bases between them. The CDR3 has 15 residues. Looked up from germline, CDR1 is MNHNS and CDR2 is SASEGT. The method was immunoSEQ multiplex PCR; TCRdb's version includes in-frame clones alone and lacks a portion of them. The sample includes roughly 87,000 clones, roughly nine tenths of them seen just once. The source material was CD4+ or CD8+ T cells sorted from blood, sampled in a trial of the OX40 agonist ivuxolimab. The TCR was taken from an adult with an advanced solid tumor such as melanoma, head and neck, liver or kidney cancer. The rearrangement uses TRBV6-1 and TRBJ1-5, with no clear D. This CDR3 reads CASSDLGWSNQPQHF. The CDR3, as DNA: TGTGCCAGCAGTGACTTAGGGTGGAGCAATCAGCCCCAGCATTTT.